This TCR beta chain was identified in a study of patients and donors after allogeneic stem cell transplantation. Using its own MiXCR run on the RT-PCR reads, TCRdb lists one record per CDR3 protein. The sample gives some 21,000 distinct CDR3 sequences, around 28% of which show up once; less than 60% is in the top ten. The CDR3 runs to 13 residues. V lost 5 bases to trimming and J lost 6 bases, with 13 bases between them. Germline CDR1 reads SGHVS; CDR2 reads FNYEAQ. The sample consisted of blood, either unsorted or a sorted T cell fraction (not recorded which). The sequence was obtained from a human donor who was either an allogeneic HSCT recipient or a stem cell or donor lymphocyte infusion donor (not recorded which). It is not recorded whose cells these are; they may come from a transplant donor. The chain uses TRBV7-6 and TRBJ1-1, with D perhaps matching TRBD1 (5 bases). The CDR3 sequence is CASSGRDLPEAFF. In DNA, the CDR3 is TGTGCCAGCAGCGGACGGGACCTACCTGAAGCTTTCTTT.